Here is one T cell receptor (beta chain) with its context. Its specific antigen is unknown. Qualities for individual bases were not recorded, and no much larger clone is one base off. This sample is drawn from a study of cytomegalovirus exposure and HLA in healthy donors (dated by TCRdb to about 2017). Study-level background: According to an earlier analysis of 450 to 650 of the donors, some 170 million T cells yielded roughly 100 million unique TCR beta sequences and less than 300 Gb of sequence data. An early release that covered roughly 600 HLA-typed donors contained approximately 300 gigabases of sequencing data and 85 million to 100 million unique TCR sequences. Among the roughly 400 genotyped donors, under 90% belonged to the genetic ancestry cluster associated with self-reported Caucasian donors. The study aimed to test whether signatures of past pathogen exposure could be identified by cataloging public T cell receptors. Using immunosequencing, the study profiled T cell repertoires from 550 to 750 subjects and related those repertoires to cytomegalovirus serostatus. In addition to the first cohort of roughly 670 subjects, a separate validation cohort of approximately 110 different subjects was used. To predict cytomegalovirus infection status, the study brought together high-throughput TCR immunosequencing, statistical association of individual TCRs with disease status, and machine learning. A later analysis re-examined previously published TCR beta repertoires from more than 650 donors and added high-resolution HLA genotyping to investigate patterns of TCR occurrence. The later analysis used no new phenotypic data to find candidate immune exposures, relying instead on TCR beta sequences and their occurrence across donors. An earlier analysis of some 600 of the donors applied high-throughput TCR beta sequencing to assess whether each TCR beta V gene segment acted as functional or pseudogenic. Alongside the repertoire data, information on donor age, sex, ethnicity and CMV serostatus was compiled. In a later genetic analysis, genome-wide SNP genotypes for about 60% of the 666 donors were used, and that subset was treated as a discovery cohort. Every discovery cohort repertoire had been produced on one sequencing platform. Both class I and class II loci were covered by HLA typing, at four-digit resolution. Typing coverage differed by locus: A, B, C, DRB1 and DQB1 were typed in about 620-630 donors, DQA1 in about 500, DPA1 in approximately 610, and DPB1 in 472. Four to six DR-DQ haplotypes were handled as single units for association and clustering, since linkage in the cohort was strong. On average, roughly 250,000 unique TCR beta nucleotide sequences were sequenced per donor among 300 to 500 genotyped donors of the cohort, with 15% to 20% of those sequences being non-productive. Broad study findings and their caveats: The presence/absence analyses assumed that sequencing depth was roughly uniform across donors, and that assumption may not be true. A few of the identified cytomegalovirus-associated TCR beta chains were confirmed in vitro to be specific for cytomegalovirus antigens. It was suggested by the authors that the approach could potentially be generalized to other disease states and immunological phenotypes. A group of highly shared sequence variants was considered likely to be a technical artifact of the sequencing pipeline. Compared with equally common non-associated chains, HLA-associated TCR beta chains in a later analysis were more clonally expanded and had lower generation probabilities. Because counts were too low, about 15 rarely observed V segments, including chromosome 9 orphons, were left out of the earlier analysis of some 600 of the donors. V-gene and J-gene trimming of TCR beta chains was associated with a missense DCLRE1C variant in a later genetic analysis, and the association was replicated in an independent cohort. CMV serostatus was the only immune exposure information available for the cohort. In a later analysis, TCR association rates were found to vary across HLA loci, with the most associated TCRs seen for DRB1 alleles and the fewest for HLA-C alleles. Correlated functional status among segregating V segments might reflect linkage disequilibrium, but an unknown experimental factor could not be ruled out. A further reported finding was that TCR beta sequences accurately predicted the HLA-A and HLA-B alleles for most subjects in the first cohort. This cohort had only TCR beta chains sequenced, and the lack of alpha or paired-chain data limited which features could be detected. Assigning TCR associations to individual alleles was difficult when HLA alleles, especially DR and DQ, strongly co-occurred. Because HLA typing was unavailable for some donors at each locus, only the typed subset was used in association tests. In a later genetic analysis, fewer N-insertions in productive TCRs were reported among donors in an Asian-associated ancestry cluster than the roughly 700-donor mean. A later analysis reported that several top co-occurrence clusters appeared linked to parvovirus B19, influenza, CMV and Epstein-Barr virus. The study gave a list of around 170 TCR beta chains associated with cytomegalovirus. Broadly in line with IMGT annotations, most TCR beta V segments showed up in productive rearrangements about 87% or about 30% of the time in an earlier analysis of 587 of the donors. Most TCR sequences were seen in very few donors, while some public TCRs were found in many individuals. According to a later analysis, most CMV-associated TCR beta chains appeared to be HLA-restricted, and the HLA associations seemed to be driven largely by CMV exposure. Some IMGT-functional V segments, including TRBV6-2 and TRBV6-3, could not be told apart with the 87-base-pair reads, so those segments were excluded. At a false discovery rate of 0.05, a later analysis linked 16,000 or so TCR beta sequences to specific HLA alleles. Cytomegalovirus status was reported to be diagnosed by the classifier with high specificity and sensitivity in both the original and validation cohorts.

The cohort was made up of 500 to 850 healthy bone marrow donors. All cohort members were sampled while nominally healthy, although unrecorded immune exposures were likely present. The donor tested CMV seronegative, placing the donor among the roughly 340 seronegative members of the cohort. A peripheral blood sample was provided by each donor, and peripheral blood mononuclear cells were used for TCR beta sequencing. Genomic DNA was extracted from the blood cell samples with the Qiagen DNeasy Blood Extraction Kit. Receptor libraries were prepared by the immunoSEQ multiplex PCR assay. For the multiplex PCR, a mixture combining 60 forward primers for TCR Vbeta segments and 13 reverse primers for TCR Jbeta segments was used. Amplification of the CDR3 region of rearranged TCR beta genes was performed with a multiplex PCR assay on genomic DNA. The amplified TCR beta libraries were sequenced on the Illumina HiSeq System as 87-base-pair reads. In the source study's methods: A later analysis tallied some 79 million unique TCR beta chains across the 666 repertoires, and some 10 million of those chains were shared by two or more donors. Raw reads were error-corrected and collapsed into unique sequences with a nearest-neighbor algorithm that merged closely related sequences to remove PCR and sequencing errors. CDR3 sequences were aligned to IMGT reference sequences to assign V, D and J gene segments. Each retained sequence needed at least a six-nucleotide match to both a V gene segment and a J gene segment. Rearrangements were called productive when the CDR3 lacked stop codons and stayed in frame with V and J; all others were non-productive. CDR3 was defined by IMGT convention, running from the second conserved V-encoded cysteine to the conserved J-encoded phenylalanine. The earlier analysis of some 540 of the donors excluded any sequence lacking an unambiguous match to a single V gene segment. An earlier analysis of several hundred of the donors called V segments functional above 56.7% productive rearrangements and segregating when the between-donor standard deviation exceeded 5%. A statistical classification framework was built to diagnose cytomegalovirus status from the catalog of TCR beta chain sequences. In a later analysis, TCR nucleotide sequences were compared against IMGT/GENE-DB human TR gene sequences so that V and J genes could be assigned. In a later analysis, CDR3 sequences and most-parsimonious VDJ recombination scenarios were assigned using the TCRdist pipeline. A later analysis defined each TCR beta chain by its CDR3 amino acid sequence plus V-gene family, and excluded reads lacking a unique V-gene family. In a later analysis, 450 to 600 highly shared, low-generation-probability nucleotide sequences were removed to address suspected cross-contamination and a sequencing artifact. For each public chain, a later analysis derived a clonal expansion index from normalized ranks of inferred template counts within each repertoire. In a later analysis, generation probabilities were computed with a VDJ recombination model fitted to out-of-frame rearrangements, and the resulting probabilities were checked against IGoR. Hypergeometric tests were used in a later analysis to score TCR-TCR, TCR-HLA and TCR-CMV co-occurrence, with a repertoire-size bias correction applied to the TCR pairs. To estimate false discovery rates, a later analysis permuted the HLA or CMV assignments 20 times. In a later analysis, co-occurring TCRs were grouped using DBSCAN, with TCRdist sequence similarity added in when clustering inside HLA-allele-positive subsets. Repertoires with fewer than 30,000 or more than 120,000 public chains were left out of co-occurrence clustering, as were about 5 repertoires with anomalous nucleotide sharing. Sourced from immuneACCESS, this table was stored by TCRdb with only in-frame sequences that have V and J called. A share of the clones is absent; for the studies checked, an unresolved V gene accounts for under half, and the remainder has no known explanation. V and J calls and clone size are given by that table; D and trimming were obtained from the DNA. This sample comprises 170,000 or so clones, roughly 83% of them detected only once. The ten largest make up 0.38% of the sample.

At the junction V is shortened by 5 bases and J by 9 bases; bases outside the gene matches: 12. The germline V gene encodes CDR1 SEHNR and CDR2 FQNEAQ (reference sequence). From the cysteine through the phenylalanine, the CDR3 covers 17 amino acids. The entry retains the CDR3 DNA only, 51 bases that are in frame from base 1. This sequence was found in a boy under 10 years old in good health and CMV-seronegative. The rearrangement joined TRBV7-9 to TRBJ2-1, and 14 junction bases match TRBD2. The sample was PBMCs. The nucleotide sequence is TGTGCCAGCAGCCCCCCTAGCAGGACTAGCGGGAGGATTGAGCAGTTCTTC. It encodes CASSPPSRTSGRIEQFF.